This T cell receptor (beta chain) originates from a study of T cell responses to AZD1222 COVID-19 vaccine. Study outcomes and limitations: Nearly half of spike-specific TCRs reportedly target unmutated variant regions. Only a handful of AZD1222 recipients tested seropositive at baseline. Spike was spanned by vaccine-associated CD4 TCRs, with dominance at 160-218 and 743-854.

Trimming took off 4 bases at V and 0 bases at J, with 15 bases between the two ends. The length of the CDR3 is 16 residues. Looked up from germline, CDR1 is MGHRA and CDR2 is YSYEKL. Worth noting for this clone: Antigen: not known.

TCRdb keeps only in-frame clones here, not all; method: immunoSEQ multiplex PCR. Counted here are 120,000 to 150,000 clones, around 89% occurring once; the ten biggest clones make up around 15%. This sequence joins TRBV4-1 and TRBJ1-2; no clear D gene. This sample comprised peripheral blood, obtained on day 0 of AZD1222 vaccination. The TCR was taken from an adult in good health. The CDR3 bases are TGCGCCAGCAGCCTCTATAATGAGGGAACTAACTATGGCTACACCTTC. Protein sequence: CASSLYNEGTNYGYTF.